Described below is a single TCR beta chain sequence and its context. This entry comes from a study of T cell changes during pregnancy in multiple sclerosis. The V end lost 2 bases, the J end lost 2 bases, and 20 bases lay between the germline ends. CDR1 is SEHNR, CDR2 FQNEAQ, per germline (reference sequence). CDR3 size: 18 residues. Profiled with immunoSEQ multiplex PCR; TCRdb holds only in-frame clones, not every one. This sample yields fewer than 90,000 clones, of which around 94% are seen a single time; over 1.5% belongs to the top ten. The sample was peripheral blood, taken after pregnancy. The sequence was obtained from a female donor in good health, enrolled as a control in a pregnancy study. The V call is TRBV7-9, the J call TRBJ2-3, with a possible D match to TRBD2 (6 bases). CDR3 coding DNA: TGTGCCAGCAGCTTACCGCCTTGGGGAGGCAGACCCACAGATACGCAGTATTTT. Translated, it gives CASSLPPWGGRPTDTQYF.